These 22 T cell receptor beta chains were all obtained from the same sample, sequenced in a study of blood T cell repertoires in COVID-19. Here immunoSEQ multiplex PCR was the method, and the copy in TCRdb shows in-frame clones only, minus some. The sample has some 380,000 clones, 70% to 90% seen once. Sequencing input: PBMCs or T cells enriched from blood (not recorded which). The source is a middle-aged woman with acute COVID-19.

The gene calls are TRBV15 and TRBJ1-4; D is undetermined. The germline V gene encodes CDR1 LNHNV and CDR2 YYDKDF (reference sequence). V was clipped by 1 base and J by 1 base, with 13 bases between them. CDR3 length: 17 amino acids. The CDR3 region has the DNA TGTGCCACCAGCAGAGTTGGCGGCGAAAGAACTAATGAAAAACTGTTTTTT. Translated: CATSRVGGERTNEKLFF.

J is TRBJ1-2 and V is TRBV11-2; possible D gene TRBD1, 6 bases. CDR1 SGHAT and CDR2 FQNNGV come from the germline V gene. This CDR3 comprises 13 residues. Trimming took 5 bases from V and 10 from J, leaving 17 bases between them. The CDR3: CASSPRQESDYTF. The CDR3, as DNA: TGTGCCAGCAGCCCGCGACAGGAGTCGGACTACACCTTC.

As DNA, the CDR3 is TGCGCCAGCAGACCAACTAGCGGGGGGTCCACAAGTACGCAGTATTTT. This encodes CASRPTSGGSTSTQYF. The chain joins TRBV5-1 to TRBJ2-3, with 12 bases lining up with TRBD2. CDR1 and CDR2 (germline): SGHRS, YFSETQ. This CDR3 spans 16 amino acids. Unmatched junction bases numbered 12, after V lost 5 bases and J lost 8 bases.

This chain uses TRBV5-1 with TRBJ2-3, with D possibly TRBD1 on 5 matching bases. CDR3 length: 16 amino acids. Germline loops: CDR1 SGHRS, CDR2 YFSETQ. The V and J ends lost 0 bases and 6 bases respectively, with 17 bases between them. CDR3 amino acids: CASSLGGPADTDTQYF. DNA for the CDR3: TGCGCCAGCAGCTTGGGGGGCCCGGCAGATACGGATACGCAGTATTTT.

The CDR3 region is CASSFGLYNTEAFF. The DNA for the CDR3 is TGTGCCAGTAGTTTCGGACTTTATAACACTGAAGCTTTCTTT. This chain links TRBV19 with TRBJ1-1, with no clear D. Deletions cut 5 bases from V and 2 bases from J, with 12 bases between. CDR3 size: 14 residues. Germline lookup yields CDR1 LNHDA and CDR2 SQIVND (reference sequence).

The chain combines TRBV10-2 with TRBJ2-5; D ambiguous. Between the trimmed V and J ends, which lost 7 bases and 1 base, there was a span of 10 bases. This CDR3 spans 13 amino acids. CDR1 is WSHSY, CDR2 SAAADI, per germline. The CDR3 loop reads CASKQVGQETQYF. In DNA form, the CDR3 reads TGCGCCAGCAAGCAGGTCGGCCAAGAGACCCAGTACTTC.

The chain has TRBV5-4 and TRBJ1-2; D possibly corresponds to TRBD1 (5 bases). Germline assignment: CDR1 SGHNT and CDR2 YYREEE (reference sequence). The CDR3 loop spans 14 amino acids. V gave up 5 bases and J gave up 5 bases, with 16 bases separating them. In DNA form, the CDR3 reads TGTGCCAGCAGTTCTGGGGGGTATAGGTATGGCTACACCTTC. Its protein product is CASSSGGYRYGYTF. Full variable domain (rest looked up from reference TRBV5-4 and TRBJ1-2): ETGVTQSPTHLIKTRGQQVTLRCSSQSGHNTVSWYQQALGQGPQFIFQYYREEENGRGNFPPRFSGLQFPNYSSELNVNALELDDSALYLCASSSGGYRYGYTFGSGTRLTVV.

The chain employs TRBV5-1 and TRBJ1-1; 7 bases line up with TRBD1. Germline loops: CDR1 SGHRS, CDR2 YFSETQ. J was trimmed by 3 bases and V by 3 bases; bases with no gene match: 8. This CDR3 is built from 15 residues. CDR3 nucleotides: TGCGCCAGCAGCTGGGGCGTCAGGGGGGACACTGAAGCTTTCTTT. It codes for CASSWGVRGDTEAFF. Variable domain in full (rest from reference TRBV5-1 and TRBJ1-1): KAGVTQTPRYLIKTRGQQVTLSCSPISGHRSVSWYQQTPGQGLQFLFEYFSETQRNKGNFPGRFSGRQFSNSRSEMNVSTLELGDSALYLCASSWGVRGDTEAFFGQGTRLTVV.

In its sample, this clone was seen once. The CDR3 sequence is CASRRGGIADTQYF. The CDR3 DNA is TGTGCCAGCCGAAGGGGGGGTATTGCAGATACGCAGTATTTT. The gene calls are TRBV6-5 and TRBJ2-3; TRBD2 might be the D (7 bases). The V end lost 8 bases, the J end lost 4 bases, and 16 bases lay between the germline ends. This CDR3 is 14 amino acids long. Germline CDR1 MNHEY, CDR2 SVGAGI.

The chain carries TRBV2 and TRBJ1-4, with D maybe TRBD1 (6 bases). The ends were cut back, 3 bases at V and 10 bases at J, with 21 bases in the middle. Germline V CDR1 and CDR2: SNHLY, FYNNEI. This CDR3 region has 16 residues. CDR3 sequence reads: CASSDGVSMDSPKLFF. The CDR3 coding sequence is TGTGCCAGCAGTGATGGCGTTTCTATGGACAGCCCAAAACTGTTTTTT.

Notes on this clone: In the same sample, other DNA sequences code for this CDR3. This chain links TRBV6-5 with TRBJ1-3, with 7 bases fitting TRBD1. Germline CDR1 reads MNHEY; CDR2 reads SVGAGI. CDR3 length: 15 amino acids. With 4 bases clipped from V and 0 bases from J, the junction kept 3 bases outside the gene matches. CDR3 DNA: TGTGCCAGCAGTTCGGGACAGAGCTCTGGAAACACCATATATTTT. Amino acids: CASSSGQSSGNTIYF.

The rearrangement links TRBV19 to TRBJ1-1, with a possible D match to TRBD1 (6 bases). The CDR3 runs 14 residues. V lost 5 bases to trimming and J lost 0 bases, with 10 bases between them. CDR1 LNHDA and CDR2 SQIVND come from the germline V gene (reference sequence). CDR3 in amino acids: CASSGAGVNTEAFF. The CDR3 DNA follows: TGTGCCAGTAGTGGGGCAGGGGTGAACACTGAAGCTTTCTTT.

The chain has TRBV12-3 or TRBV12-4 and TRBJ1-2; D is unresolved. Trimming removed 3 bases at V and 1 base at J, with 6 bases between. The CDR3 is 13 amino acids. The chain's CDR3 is CASSFSINYGYTF. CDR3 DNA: TGTGCCAGCAGTTTTTCCATTAACTATGGCTACACCTTC.

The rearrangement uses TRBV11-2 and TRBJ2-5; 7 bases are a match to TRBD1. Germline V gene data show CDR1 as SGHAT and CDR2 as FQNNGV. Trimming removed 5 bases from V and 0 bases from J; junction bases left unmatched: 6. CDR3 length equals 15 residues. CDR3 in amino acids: CASSKGGQHQETQYF. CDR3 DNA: TGTGCCAGCAGCAAAGGGGGACAGCACCAAGAGACCCAGTACTTC.

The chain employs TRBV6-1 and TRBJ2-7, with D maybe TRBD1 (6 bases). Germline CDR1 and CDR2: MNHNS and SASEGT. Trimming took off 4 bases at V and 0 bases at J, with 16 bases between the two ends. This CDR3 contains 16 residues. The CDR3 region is CASSAVQGSSSYEQYF. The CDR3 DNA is TGTGCCAGCAGTGCCGTACAGGGCTCTAGCTCCTACGAGCAGTACTTC.

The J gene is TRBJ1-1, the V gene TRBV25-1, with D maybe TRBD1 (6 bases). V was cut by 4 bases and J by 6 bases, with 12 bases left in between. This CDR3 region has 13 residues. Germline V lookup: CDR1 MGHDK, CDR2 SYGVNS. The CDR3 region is CASSVGARSEAFF. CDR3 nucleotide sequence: TGTGCCAGCAGTGTGGGGGCCCGGTCTGAAGCTTTCTTT.

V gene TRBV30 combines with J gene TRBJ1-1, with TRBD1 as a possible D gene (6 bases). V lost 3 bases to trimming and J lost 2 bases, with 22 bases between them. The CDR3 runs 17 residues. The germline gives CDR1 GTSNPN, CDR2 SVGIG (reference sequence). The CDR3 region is CAWRPTGTPRGNTEAFF. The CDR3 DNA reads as TGTGCCTGGAGACCCACCGGGACACCACGAGGAAACACTGAAGCTTTCTTT.

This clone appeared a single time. CDR3 sequence reads: CASSSRDTGETQYF. The CDR3 bases are TGTGCCAGCAGCTCCCGGGACACCGGGGAGACCCAGTACTTC. The chain combines TRBV5-4 with TRBJ2-5; D is possibly TRBD1 (6 bases). This CDR3 has 14 amino acids. The germline CDR1 and CDR2 sequences are SGHNT and YYREEE (reference sequence). The V and J ends lost 3 bases and 5 bases respectively, with 14 bases between them.

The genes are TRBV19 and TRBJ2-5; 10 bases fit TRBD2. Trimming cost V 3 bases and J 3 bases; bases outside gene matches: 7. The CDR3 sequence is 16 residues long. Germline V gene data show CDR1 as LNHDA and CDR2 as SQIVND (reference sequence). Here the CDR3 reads CASSMEPSGGKETQYF. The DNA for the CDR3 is TGTGCCAGTAGTATGGAACCTAGCGGGGGAAAAGAGACCCAGTACTTC.

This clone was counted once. The CDR3 nucleotides are TGTGCCAGCAGCTTGGTAGATGGGCAGGAAAAGTATTTT. Translating it yields CASSLVDGQEKYF. The chain employs TRBV5-8 and TRBJ2-3; D gene ambiguous. Trimming left V 0 bases short and J 13 bases short, with 15 bases between. The length of the CDR3 is 13 residues. Germline V gene sequence: CDR1 SGHTS, CDR2 YDEGEE. Full variable domain (rest looked up from reference TRBV5-8 and TRBJ2-3): EAGVTQSPTHLIKTRGQQATLRCSPISGHTSVYWYQQALGLGLQFLLWYDEGEERNRGNFPPRFSGRQFPNYSSELNVNALELEDSALYLCASSLVDGQEKYFGPGTRLTVL.

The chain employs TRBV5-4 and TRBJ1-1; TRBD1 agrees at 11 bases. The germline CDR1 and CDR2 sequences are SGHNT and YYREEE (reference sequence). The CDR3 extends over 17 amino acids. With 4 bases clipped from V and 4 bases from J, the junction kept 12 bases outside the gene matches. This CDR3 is CASSPGQGAGTGTEAFF. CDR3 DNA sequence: TGTGCCAGCAGCCCAGGACAGGGGGCGGGGACGGGCACTGAAGCTTTCTTT. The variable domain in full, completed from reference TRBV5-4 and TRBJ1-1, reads ETGVTQSPTHLIKTRGQQVTLRCSSQSGHNTVSWYQQALGQGPQFIFQYYREEENGRGNFPPRFSGLQFPNYSSELNVNALELDDSALYLCASSPGQGAGTGTEAFFGQGTRLTVV.

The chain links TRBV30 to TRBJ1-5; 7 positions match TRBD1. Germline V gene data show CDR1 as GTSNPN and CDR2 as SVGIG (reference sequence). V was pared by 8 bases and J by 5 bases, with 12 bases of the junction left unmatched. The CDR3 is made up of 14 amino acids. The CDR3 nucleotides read TGTGCCGGATCAGGGGGATTAGGAGATCAGCCCCAGCATTTT. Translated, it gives CAGSGGLGDQPQHF.